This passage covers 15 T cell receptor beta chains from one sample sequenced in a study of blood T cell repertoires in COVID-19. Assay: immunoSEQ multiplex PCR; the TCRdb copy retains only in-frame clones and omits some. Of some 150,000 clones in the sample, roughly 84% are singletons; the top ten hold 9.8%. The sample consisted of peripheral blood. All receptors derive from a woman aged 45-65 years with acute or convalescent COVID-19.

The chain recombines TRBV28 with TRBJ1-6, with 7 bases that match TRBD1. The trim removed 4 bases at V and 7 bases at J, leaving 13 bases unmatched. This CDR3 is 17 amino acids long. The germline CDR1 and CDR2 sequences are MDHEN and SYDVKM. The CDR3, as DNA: TGTGCCAGCAGTTCCCCCGGTATGACAGGGCGAAATTCACCCCTCCACTTT. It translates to CASSSPGMTGRNSPLHF.

For the CDR3, the DNA is TGTGCCAGCAGTTACCGGGCGGGGCAGGGCGATCAGCCCCAGCATTTT. Amino acids: CASSYRAGQGDQPQHF. The V gene is TRBV6-6, the J gene TRBJ1-5; D might be TRBD1 (5 bases). The CDR3 length is 16 residues. The germline V gene encodes CDR1 MNHNY and CDR2 SVGAGI (reference sequence). V lost 2 bases and J lost 5, with 16 bases in between.

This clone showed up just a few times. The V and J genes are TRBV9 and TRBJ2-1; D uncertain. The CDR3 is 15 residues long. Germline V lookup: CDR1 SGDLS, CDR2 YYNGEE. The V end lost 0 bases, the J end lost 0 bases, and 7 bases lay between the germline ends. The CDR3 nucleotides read TGTGCCAGCAGCGTAGCCCCGAGCTCCTACAATGAGCAGTTCTTC. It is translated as CASSVAPSSYNEQFF.

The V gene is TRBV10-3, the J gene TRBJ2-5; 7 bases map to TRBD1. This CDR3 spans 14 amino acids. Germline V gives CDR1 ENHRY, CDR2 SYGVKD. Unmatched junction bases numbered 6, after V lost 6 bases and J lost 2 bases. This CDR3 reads CAISLGTAQETQYF. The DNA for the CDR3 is TGTGCCATCAGCCTCGGGACAGCTCAAGAGACCCAGTACTTC.

CDR3 region: CASSYQLAAHTDTQYF. The CDR3 nucleotides are TGTGCCAGCAGTTACCAACTAGCGGCTCACACAGATACGCAGTATTTT. The genes are TRBV5-5 and TRBJ2-3; 8 bases line up with TRBD2. In germline, CDR1 is SGHKS, CDR2 YYEKEE (reference sequence). V dropped 5 bases and J dropped 2; count of bases not matched to a gene: 10. The CDR3 loop spans 16 amino acids.

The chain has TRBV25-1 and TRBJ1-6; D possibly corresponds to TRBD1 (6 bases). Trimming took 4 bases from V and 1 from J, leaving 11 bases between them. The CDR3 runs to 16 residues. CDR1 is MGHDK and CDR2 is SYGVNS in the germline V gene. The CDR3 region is CASSVTGWSYNSPLHF. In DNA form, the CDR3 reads TGTGCCAGCAGTGTAACAGGGTGGTCCTATAATTCACCCCTCCACTTT.

The CDR3 loop is CASSLLGQGTNYGYTF. The CDR3 nucleotides read TGTGCCAGCAGCTTATTGGGCCAGGGGACAAACTATGGCTACACCTTC. This chain links TRBV7-3 with TRBJ1-2, with D tentatively TRBD1 (6 bases). The CDR3 totals 16 residues. The ends were cut back, 2 bases at V and 2 bases at J, with 15 bases in the middle. Germline CDR1 is SGHTA and CDR2 is FQGTGA.

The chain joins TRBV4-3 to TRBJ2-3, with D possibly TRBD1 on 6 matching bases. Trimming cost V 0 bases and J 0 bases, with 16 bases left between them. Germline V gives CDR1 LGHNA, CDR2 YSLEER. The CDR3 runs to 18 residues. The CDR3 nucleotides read TGCGCCAGCAGCCAAGATAATGTAGCGACAGGTAGCACAGATACGCAGTATTTT. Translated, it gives CASSQDNVATGSTDTQYF.

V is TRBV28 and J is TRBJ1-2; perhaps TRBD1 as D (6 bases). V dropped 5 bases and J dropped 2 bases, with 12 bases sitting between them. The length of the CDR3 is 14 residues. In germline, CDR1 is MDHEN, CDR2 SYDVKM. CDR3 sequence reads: CASSQQGANYGYTF. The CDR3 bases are TGTGCCAGCAGTCAACAGGGTGCGAACTATGGCTACACCTTC.

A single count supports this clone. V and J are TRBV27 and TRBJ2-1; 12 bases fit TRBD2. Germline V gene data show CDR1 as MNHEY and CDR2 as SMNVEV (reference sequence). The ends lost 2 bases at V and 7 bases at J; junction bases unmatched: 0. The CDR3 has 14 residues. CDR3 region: CASSLGLAGNEQFF. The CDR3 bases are TGTGCCAGCAGTTTAGGACTAGCGGGAAATGAGCAGTTCTTC.

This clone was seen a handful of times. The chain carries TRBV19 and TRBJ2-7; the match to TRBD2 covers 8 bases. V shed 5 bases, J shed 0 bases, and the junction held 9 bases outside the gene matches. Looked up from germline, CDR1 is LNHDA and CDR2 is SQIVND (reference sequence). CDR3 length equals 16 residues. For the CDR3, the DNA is TGTGCCAGTAGTTCCTGGACTAGCTTGGGCTCCTACGAGCAGTACTTC. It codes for CASSSWTSLGSYEQYF. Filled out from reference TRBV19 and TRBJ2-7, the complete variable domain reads DGGITQSPKYLFRKEGQNVTLSCEQNLNHDAMYWYRQDPGQGLRLIYYSQIVNDFQKGDIAEGYSVSREKKESFPLTVTSAQKNPTAFYLCASSSWTSLGSYEQYFGPGTRLTVT.

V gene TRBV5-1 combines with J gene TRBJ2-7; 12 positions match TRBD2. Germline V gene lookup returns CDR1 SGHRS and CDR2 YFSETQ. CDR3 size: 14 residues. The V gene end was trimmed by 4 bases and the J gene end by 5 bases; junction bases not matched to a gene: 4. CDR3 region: CASSRRLAGDEQYF. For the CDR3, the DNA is TGCGCCAGCAGCCGCAGACTAGCGGGGGACGAGCAGTACTTC.

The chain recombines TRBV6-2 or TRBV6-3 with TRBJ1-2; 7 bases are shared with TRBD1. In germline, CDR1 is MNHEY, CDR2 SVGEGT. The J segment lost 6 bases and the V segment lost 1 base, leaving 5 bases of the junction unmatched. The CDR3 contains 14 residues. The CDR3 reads CASSYYRGLDGYTF. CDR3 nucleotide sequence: TGTGCCAGCAGTTACTACAGGGGACTTGATGGCTACACCTTC.

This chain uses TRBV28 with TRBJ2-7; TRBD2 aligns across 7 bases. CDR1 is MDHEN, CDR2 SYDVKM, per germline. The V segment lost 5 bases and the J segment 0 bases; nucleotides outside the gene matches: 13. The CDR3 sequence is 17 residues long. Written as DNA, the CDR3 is TGTGCCAGCAGTAAGCCCCTTGCTAGCGGAAGCTCCTACGAGCAGTACTTC. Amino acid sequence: CASSKPLASGSSYEQYF.

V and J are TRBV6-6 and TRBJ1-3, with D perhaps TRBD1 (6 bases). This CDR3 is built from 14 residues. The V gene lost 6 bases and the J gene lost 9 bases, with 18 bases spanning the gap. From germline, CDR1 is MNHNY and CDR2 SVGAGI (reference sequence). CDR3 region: CASSLTVQGGTIYF. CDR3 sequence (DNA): TGTGCCAGCAGCCTGACAGTACAGGGCGGCACCATATATTTT.